This T cell receptor (beta chain) stems from a study of cytomegalovirus exposure and HLA in healthy donors. The V end lost 1 base, the J end lost 0 bases, and 7 bases lay between the germline ends. Germline CDR1 SEHNR, CDR2 FQNEAQ (reference sequence). This CDR3 is built from 15 residues. A multiplex PCR was run with 60 Vbeta primers and 13 Jbeta primers. Assay used: immunoSEQ multiplex PCR; TCRdb lists only in-frame clones, some missing. The data contain about 150,000 clones, roughly 83% of them singletons. Source material: PBMCs. The chain carries TRBV7-9 and TRBJ2-1; D uncertain. This clonotype was obtained from a boy aged 2 to 9 in good health and CMV-seronegative. CDR3 in DNA: TGTGCCAGCAGCTTAGGTAGTAGCTCCTACAATGAGCAGTTCTTC. It codes for CASSLGSSSYNEQFF.